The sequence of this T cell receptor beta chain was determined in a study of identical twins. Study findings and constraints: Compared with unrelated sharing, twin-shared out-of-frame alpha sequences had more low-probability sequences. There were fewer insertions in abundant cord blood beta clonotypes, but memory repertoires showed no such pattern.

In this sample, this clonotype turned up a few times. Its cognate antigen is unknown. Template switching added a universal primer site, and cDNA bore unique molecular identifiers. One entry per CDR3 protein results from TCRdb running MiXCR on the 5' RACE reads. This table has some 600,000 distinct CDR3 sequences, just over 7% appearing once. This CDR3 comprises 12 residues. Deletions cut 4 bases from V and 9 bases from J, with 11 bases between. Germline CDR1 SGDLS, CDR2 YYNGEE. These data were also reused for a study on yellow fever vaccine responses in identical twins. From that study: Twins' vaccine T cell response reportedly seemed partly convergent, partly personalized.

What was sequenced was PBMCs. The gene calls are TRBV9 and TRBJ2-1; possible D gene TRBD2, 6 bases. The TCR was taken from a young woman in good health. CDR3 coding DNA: TGTGCCAGCAGCCCGGGAGTTGGTGAGCAGTTCTTC. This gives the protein CASSPGVGEQFF. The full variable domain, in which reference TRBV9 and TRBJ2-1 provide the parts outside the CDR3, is DSGVTQTPKHLITATGQRVTLRCSPRSGDLSVYWYQQSLDQGLQFLIQYYNGEERAKGNILERFSAQQFPDLHSELNLSSLELGDSALYFCASSPGVGEQFFGPGTRLTVL.